Listed below are T cell receptor beta chains from one sample, sequenced in a study of T cells after yellow fever vaccination. TCRdb independently ran MiXCR on the 5' RACE reads; one entry per CDR3 protein. The table records about 200,000 distinct CDR3 sequences, about 3% of them present only once. The sequencing here drew on CD4+ T cells sorted from PBMCs, taken 10 days after the yellow fever booster vaccination. The receptors derive from a man in his late teens or twenties who received the YFV17D yellow fever vaccine. CDR3s include the opening cysteine and the closing phenylalanine or tryptophan. The D gene is left open where the match is weak. Size values are once, few and many counts, or a class for expanded clones, and some rows have none.

j_call v_call clone_size d_call cdr3_aa cdr3_nt
TRBJ2-2 TRBV14 many TRBD1 CASSQTGSGELFF TGTGCCAGCAGCCAGACAGGGTCCGGGGAGCTGTTTTTT
TRBJ2-2 TRBV7-2 many TRBD2 CASSAGGPPGELFF TGTGCCAGCAGTGCGGGGGGGCCCCCCGGGGAGCTGTTTTTT
TRBJ2-1 TRBV5-6 many TRBD1 CASRKGQGSYNEQFF TGTGCCAGCAGGAAAGGACAGGGATCCTACAATGAGCAGTTCTTC
TRBJ1-1 TRBV30 - TRBD1 CAWGKQGPTEAFF TGTGCCTGGGGCAAACAGGGGCCCACTGAAGCTTTCTTT
TRBJ1-2 TRBV9 many - CASSETPDPSYGYTF TGTGCCAGCAGCGAAACCCCGGACCCTTCCTATGGCTACACCTTC
TRBJ2-1 TRBV19 - TRBD1 CASSRRQGTTYNEQFF TGTGCCAGTAGCCGTAGACAGGGGACGACCTACAATGAGCAGTTCTTC
TRBJ1-5 TRBV5-5 - - CASSLNGNSNQPQHF TGTGCCAGCAGCTTGAACGGAAATAGCAATCAGCCCCAGCATTTT
TRBJ1-4 TRBV6-1 few - CASRSLPGTTNEKLFF TGTGCCAGCAGAAGCCTTCCGGGAACAACTAATGAAAAACTGTTTTTT
TRBJ2-3 TRBV11-3 - - CASSLSPGMADTQYF TGTGCCAGCAGCTTGAGCCCAGGGATGGCAGATACGCAGTATTTT
TRBJ2-2 TRBV9 many - CASSVEAGANTGELFF TGTGCCAGCAGCGTAGAGGCGGGGGCAAACACCGGGGAGCTGTTTTTT
TRBJ1-2 TRBV12-3/TRBV12-4 many - CASSLGRGTQDYGYTF TGTGCCAGCAGTCTCGGAAGGGGGACACAGGACTATGGCTACACCTTC
TRBJ2-2 TRBV27 many - CASSPPRQGGERRNTGELFF TGTGCCAGCAGCCCTCCTCGCCAGGGGGGCGAGAGAAGGAACACCGGGGAGCTGTTTTTT
TRBJ2-4 TRBV9 many - CASSPTLAKNIQYF TGTGCCAGCAGCCCGACCCTAGCCAAAAACATTCAGTACTTC
TRBJ2-5 TRBV29-1 few - CSAGTQETQYF TGCAGCGCCGGGACTCAAGAGACCCAGTACTTC
TRBJ1-6 TRBV21-1 - - CASSKEPRRGWGTPLHF TGTGCCAGCAGCAAAGAGCCCAGGAGAGGATGGGGAACACCCCTCCACTTT
TRBJ1-2 TRBV5-1 many - CASSPGQISSYGYTF TGCGCCAGCAGCCCCGGACAGATATCATCCTATGGCTACACCTTC
TRBJ2-1 TRBV6-2/TRBV6-3 - TRBD2 CASTPLAGGPTYNEQFF TGTGCCAGCACCCCGCTAGCGGGGGGTCCCACCTACAATGAGCAGTTCTTC
TRBJ1-4 TRBV14 - - CASSQGFATNEKLFF TGTGCCAGCAGCCAAGGGTTTGCAACTAATGAAAAACTGTTTTTT
TRBJ2-1 TRBV7-9 - - CASSRGRRVATQFF TGTGCCAGCAGCCGGGGGCGGAGGGTAGCAACCCAGTTCTTC
TRBJ2-3 TRBV7-2 - - CASSRDPGDTQYF TGTGCCAGCAGCCGGGACCCCGGGGATACGCAGTATTTT
TRBJ1-5 TRBV18 - - CASSPAPSGNQPQHF TGTGCCAGCTCACCAGCCCCCTCGGGCAATCAGCCCCAGCATTTT
TRBJ2-4 TRBV7-3 many TRBD1 CASSETGRHIQYF TGTGCCAGCAGTGAGACAGGGCGGCACATTCAGTACTTC
TRBJ2-6 TRBV18 many - CASSRQAPSGANVLTF TGTGCCAGCTCACGGCAGGCCCCCTCTGGGGCCAACGTCCTGACTTTC
TRBJ2-5 TRBV20-1 few - CSARSLRGGQETQYF TGCAGTGCTAGGTCTCTGCGGGGCGGGCAAGAGACCCAGTACTTC
TRBJ1-1 TRBV5-6 - TRBD1 CASSRWDRGFTEAFF TGTGCCAGCAGCCGTTGGGACAGGGGGTTTACTGAAGCTTTCTTT
TRBJ1-5 TRBV20-1 many - CSAREAPGGGNQPQHF TGCAGTGCTAGAGAGGCGCCGGGGGGTGGTAATCAGCCCCAGCATTTT
TRBJ1-1 TRBV7-9 many - CASSSLGGRSTEAFF TGTGCCAGCAGCTCCCTTGGGGGAAGGAGCACTGAAGCTTTCTTT
TRBJ2-1 TRBV4-3 many - CASSQDHGGLGEQFF TGCGCCAGCAGCCAAGACCACGGGGGCCTGGGTGAGCAGTTCTTC
TRBJ2-2 TRBV6-5 many - CASSYGGNTGELFF TGTGCCAGCAGTTACGGGGGTAACACCGGGGAGCTGTTTTTT
TRBJ2-5 TRBV7-2 few - CASSLSEAVTQYF TGTGCCAGCAGCTTAAGCGAGGCCGTGACCCAGTACTTC
TRBJ2-3 TRBV12-3/TRBV12-4 - TRBD2 CASSRGGGPFSTDTQYF TGTGCCAGCAGCCGGGGGGGGGGCCCCTTTAGCACAGATACGCAGTATTTT
TRBJ2-2 TRBV20-1 few - CSARDKGGANTGELFF TGCAGTGCTAGAGACAAGGGGGGGGCGAACACCGGGGAGCTGTTTTTT
TRBJ1-1 TRBV20-1 - TRBD1 CSARDARTGGYTEAFF TGCAGTGCTAGAGACGCCCGGACAGGGGGCTACACTGAAGCTTTCTTT
TRBJ1-1 TRBV4-1 many - CASSRGGPEAFF TGCGCCAGCAGCCGGGGGGGGCCTGAAGCTTTCTTT
TRBJ2-1 TRBV11-3 many TRBD1 CASRETGSSEQFF TGTGCCAGCAGGGAGACAGGGTCTAGTGAGCAGTTCTTC
TRBJ1-4 TRBV11-2 many - CASSLTLTNEKLFF TGTGCCAGCAGCTTAACGCTAACTAATGAAAAACTGTTTTTT
TRBJ1-1 TRBV6-5 many - CASRHRVEEGEAFF TGTGCCAGCAGACACAGGGTAGAGGAGGGTGAAGCTTTCTTT
TRBJ2-6 TRBV5-4 - - CASSLDLLQANVLTF TGTGCCAGCAGCTTGGACCTCCTTCAGGCCAACGTCCTGACTTTC
TRBJ2-5 TRBV5-1 - TRBD1 CASSSGQQETQYF TGCGCCAGCTCCTCGGGACAGCAAGAGACCCAGTACTTC
TRBJ2-7 TRBV28 many TRBD2 CASSTPSGRVYEQYF TGTGCCAGCAGTACTCCGAGCGGGAGAGTCTACGAGCAGTACTTC
TRBJ2-3 TRBV25-1 - - CASSDDRRSDTQYF TGTGCCAGCAGTGACGACCGAAGGTCAGATACGCAGTATTTT
TRBJ2-2 TRBV28 many - CASTPLTGELFF TGTGCCAGCACTCCATTGACCGGGGAGCTGTTTTTT
TRBJ1-3 TRBV7-6 many TRBD1 CASSVGTGESSGNTIYF TGTGCCAGCAGCGTTGGGACAGGAGAAAGCTCTGGAAACACCATATATTTT
TRBJ1-5 TRBV6-2/TRBV6-3 many - CASSLEANQPQHF TGTGCCAGCAGCCTCGAGGCGAATCAGCCCCAGCATTTT
TRBJ2-1 TRBV20-1 many TRBD1 CSCPGTGVDEQFF TGCAGTTGCCCCGGGACAGGGGTCGATGAGCAGTTCTTC
TRBJ2-4 TRBV7-9 many - CASSPRQELGNIQYF TGTGCCAGCAGCCCCCGACAGGAATTGGGAAACATTCAGTACTTC
TRBJ2-4 TRBV20-1 many - CSASQLAKNIQYF TGCAGTGCTAGTCAGTTAGCCAAAAACATTCAGTACTTC
TRBJ1-2 TRBV12-3/TRBV12-4 many - CASRPGSNYGYTF TGTGCCAGCAGACCGGGATCTAACTATGGCTACACCTTC
TRBJ1-4 TRBV4-2 - - CASSQATNEKLFF TGTGCCAGCAGCCAAGCGACTAATGAAAAACTGTTTTTT
TRBJ1-2 TRBV28 many - CASSSSGIGDDGYTF TGTGCCAGCAGTTCCTCGGGGATTGGGGATGATGGCTACACCTTC
TRBJ2-3 TRBV11-2 many TRBD2 CASRLGPGGFTDTQYF TGTGCCAGCAGACTAGGCCCGGGGGGTTTCACAGATACGCAGTATTTT
TRBJ1-5 TRBV12-3/TRBV12-4 many - CASSSSGGNQPQHF TGTGCCAGCAGTTCGTCTGGGGGCAATCAGCCCCAGCATTTT
TRBJ2-2 TRBV12-5 - - CASGSLLAPGTGELFF TGTGCTAGTGGTTCCCTACTAGCCCCCGGCACCGGGGAGCTGTTTTTT
TRBJ2-1 TRBV7-2 - TRBD2 CASLAGDYNEQFF TGTGCCAGCCTCGCGGGGGATTACAATGAGCAGTTCTTC
TRBJ1-2 TRBV7-2 many - CASALTGTWDGYTF TGTGCCAGCGCGTTAACAGGGACCTGGGATGGCTACACCTTC
TRBJ1-6 TRBV27 many TRBD1 CASSEQGAGSPLHF TGTGCCAGCAGTGAACAGGGGGCGGGTTCACCCCTCCACTTT
TRBJ1-5 TRBV7-9 few - CASSSRGSAADQPQHF TGTGCCAGCAGCTCCAGGGGATCGGCAGCAGATCAGCCCCAGCATTTT
TRBJ1-2 TRBV3-2 few - CASRTYYGYTF TGTGCCAGCAGGACGTACTATGGCTACACCTTC
TRBJ1-1 TRBV27 few - CASSLVGGPGEAFF TGTGCCAGCAGTTTAGTGGGGGGGCCTGGTGAAGCTTTCTTT
TRBJ1-1 TRBV5-4 many - CASSSGTSGTEAFF TGTGCCAGCAGCTCCGGGACCTCAGGGACTGAAGCTTTCTTT